One sample yielded the 13 T cell receptor beta chains listed below, sequenced in a study of T cell responses to AZD1222 COVID-19 vaccine. Here immunoSEQ multiplex PCR was the method, and the copy in TCRdb shows in-frame clones only, minus some. The table lists some 97,000 clones, more than 75% of them singletons. The sample here was peripheral blood, taken on day 0 of AZD1222 vaccination. The receptors were sampled from an adult in good health.

The V call is TRBV9, the J call TRBJ1-2; D uncertain. Trimming pared 0 bases from V and 4 bases from J, leaving 10 bases between. Germline CDR1 reads SGDLS; CDR2 reads YYNGEE. The CDR3 sequence is 14 residues long. CDR3 protein: CASSVAGEGYGYTF. The CDR3 DNA reads TGTGCCAGCAGCGTAGCTGGCGAGGGCTATGGCTACACCTTC. The entire variable domain, with the rest obtained from reference TRBV9 and TRBJ1-2, is as follows: DSGVTQTPKHLITATGQRVTLRCSPRSGDLSVYWYQQSLDQGLQFLIQYYNGEERAKGNILERFSAQQFPDLHSELNLSSLELGDSALYFCASSVAGEGYGYTFGSGTRLTVV.

V usage is TRBV2 and J usage is TRBJ1-2; D not certain. The CDR3 sequence is 14 residues long. With 2 bases removed from V and 6 bases from J, the gap between germline ends came to 13 bases. Germline-derived CDR1 and CDR2 are SNHLY and FYNNEI. The CDR3 reads CASSELSRLDGYTF. The CDR3 DNA is TGTGCCAGCAGTGAATTGTCCCGACTAGATGGCTACACCTTC.

The chain links TRBV3-1 (or the pseudogene TRBV3-2) to TRBJ1-1; 8 bases line up with TRBD1. Germline trimming cut 4 bases from V and 1 base from J; bases unmatched to any gene: 5. Germline V lookup: CDR1 LGHDT, CDR2 YNNKEL (reference sequence). The CDR3 length is 15 residues. The CDR3 coding sequence is TGTGCCAGCAGCCGGGACAGGCGAAAGAACACTGAAGCTTTCTTT. Its protein is CASSRDRRKNTEAFF.

CDR3 bases: TGTGCCAGCAGGCCTCCTGGGGCCTCTGGGGCCAACGTCCTGACTTTC. Translated, it gives CASRPPGASGANVLTF. The V call is TRBV5-6, the J call TRBJ2-6; a weak D match, TRBD1 (5 bases). CDR1 SGHDT and CDR2 YYEEEE come from the germline V gene. There are 16 residues in the CDR3. The V end was cut by 5 bases, the J end by 0 bases, with 12 bases between. Drawing the rest from reference TRBV5-6 and TRBJ2-6, the complete variable domain is DAGVTQSPTHLIKTRGQQVTLRCSPKSGHDTVSWYQQALGQGPQFIFQYYEEEERQRGNFPDRFSGHQFPNYSSELNVNALLLGDSALYLCASRPPGASGANVLTFGAGSRLTVL.

This clone was observed a handful of times. The chain carries TRBV11-2 and TRBJ1-2; D is undetermined. The CDR3 contains 15 residues. Germline values: CDR1 SGHAT, CDR2 FQNNGV. V was clipped by 1 base and J by 4 bases, with 13 bases between them. The CDR3 reads CASSLGSQLTYGYTF. CDR3 in DNA: TGTGCCAGCAGCTTAGGATCGCAGCTCACCTATGGCTACACCTTC.

The rearrangement joins TRBV6-1 to TRBJ1-2, with D uncertain. Germline CDR1 is MNHNS and CDR2 is SASEGT. Trimming shortened V by 0 bases and J by 2 bases, and 10 bases separated the two germline ends. This CDR3 has 15 amino acids. The CDR3 here is CASSEASAGNYGYTF. Written as DNA, the CDR3 is TGTGCCAGCAGTGAAGCGTCTGCGGGCAACTATGGCTACACCTTC.

For this clone: Other nucleotide sequences from this sample produce the same CDR3. This chain joins TRBV11-1 and TRBJ1-2, with TRBD1 as a possible D gene (6 bases). This CDR3 spans 12 amino acids. V lost 5 bases, J lost 6 bases, and 10 bases lay in between. Per germline, CDR1 SGHAT and CDR2 FQDESV (reference sequence). CDR3 bases: TGTGCCAGCAGCAGCAGGGGTGATGGCTACACCTTC. It specifies CASSSRGDGYTF.

The J gene is TRBJ1-4, the V gene TRBV18; TRBD1 is a possible D gene (6 bases). CDR1 KGHSH and CDR2 LQKENI come from the germline V gene. This CDR3 comprises 15 residues. V gave up 0 bases and J gave up 7 bases, with 12 bases separating them. The CDR3: CASSPPTGAGEKLFF. For the CDR3, the DNA is TGTGCCAGCTCACCACCCACGGGGGCGGGTGAAAAACTGTTTTTT.

The chain recombines TRBV5-6 with TRBJ1-1; D gene ambiguous. V was cut by 2 bases and J by 1 base, with 15 bases left in between. Per the germline V gene, CDR1 is SGHDT and CDR2 is YYEEEE. The CDR3 is made up of 16 amino acids. CDR3 in DNA: TGTGCCAGCAGCTTCCCGGCACGGAGAAGGAACACTGAAGCTTTCTTT. Encoded protein: CASSFPARRRNTEAFF. Supplemented by reference TRBV5-6 and TRBJ1-1, the full variable domain reads DAGVTQSPTHLIKTRGQQVTLRCSPKSGHDTVSWYQQALGQGPQFIFQYYEEEERQRGNFPDRFSGHQFPNYSSELNVNALLLGDSALYLCASSFPARRRNTEAFFGQGTRLTVV.

V is TRBV19 and J is TRBJ2-1, with D perhaps TRBD2 (6 bases). The CDR3 runs 14 residues. Trimming left V 5 bases short and J 6 bases short, with 14 bases between. Germline-derived CDR1 and CDR2 are LNHDA and SQIVND (reference sequence). DNA of the CDR3: TGTGCCAGTAGTCCTCCCCGCGGGGCCAATGAGCAGTTCTTC. Translating it yields CASSPPRGANEQFF.

The J gene is TRBJ2-1, the V gene TRBV4-2; TRBD1 matches 9 bases. This CDR3 has 16 amino acids. V trimming: 0 bases; J trimming: 3 bases; junction bases outside the gene matches: 3. Germline loops: CDR1 LGHNA, CDR2 YNFKEQ. CDR3: CASSQDWDRDYNEQFF. The CDR3 nucleotides read TGTGCCAGCAGCCAAGATTGGGACAGGGACTACAATGAGCAGTTCTTC.

This chain links TRBV6-5 with TRBJ1-1; no clear D. Germline CDR1 is MNHEY and CDR2 is SVGAGI. The CDR3 consists of 14 residues. Trimming took off 11 bases at V and 11 bases at J, with 27 bases between the two ends. The CDR3, as DNA: TGTGCCGCCAGAGAGAGCGGAGGCAATTTGCCCGCTTTCTTT. This translates into CAARESGGNLPAFF.

This clone was seen a single time. The chain uses TRBV30 and TRBJ2-2; D gene uncertain. The CDR3 runs to 13 residues. The V gene lost 4 bases and the J gene lost 6 bases, with 12 bases spanning the gap. Per the germline V gene, CDR1 is GTSNPN and CDR2 is SVGIG (reference sequence). CDR3: CAWMYRIAGELFF. The CDR3 bases are TGTGCCTGGATGTATAGGATCGCCGGGGAGCTGTTTTTT.